The 15 T cell receptor beta chains listed next were all sequenced from one sample in a study of shared clonotypes between healthy human individuals. TCRdb's copy holds only in-frame clones and misses some; the assay was immunoSEQ multiplex PCR. Among some 1 million clones listed, 65% to 80% were seen once. The sequenced sample consisted of memory CD4+ T cells sorted from blood. Subset: CD45RA-negative fraction. The origin of the receptors is a man aged 18-30 years in good health.

The gene calls are TRBV5-4 and TRBJ2-7; no clear D. Looked up from germline, CDR1 is SGHNT and CDR2 is YYREEE (reference sequence). V lost 2 bases, J lost 0 bases, and 6 bases lay in between. This CDR3 has 13 residues. In DNA, the CDR3 is TGTGCCAGCAGCTTCCGGAACTCCTACGAGCAGTACTTC. It translates to CASSFRNSYEQYF. Variable domain in full (rest from reference TRBV5-4 and TRBJ2-7): ETGVTQSPTHLIKTRGQQVTLRCSSQSGHNTVSWYQQALGQGPQFIFQYYREEENGRGNFPPRFSGLQFPNYSSELNVNALELDDSALYLCASSFRNSYEQYFGPGTRLTVT.

The chain joins TRBV14 to TRBJ2-1, with 9 positions matching TRBD2. Germline-derived CDR1 and CDR2 are SGHDN and FVKESK. The CDR3 is 15 amino acids. The trim removed 4 bases at V and 4 bases at J, leaving 5 bases unmatched. The CDR3 reads CASSLGLALYNEQFF. In nucleotides, the CDR3 is TGTGCCAGCAGCCTAGGACTAGCGCTTTACAATGAGCAGTTCTTC.

V is TRBV27 and J is TRBJ1-5; tentative D call: TRBD1 (5 bases). The V gene lost 2 bases and the J gene lost 2 bases, with 10 bases spanning the gap. Germline CDR1 reads MNHEY; CDR2 reads SMNVEV (reference sequence). The CDR3 is made up of 15 amino acids. CDR3 in amino acids: CASSLQGSGNQPQHF. The CDR3 DNA follows: TGTGCCAGCAGTTTACAGGGCTCTGGCAATCAGCCCCAGCATTTT.

The rearrangement uses TRBV5-1 and TRBJ2-7; 11 positions match TRBD2. V shed 3 bases and J 6 bases; nucleotides not matched to a gene: 8. Germline V lookup: CDR1 SGHRS, CDR2 YFSETQ. The CDR3 spans 15 residues. DNA of the CDR3: TGCGCCAGCAGCTCAGGGACTAGCGGTAGGGTCGAGCAGTACTTC. It encodes CASSSGTSGRVEQYF.

V gene TRBV28 combines with J gene TRBJ2-7, with 8 nucleotides matching TRBD2. CDR1 MDHEN and CDR2 SYDVKM come from the germline V gene. V shed 6 bases, J shed 4 bases, and the junction held 11 bases outside the gene matches. The CDR3 spans 15 residues. In nucleotides, the CDR3 is TGTGCCAGCAGGTCCCGCGGGGGGATCTGGTACGAGCAGTACTTC. This gives the protein CASRSRGGIWYEQYF.

This clone appeared a single time. The chain uses TRBV19 and TRBJ2-7; 8 nucleotides line up with TRBD1. This CDR3 region has 13 residues. V gave up 10 bases and J gave up 7 bases; unmatched junction bases: 12. The germline V gene has CDR1 LNHDA and CDR2 SQIVND (reference sequence). The CDR3 reads CATTGTGKGEQYF. In DNA, the CDR3 is TGTGCCACAACCGGGACAGGAAAAGGAGAGCAGTACTTC.

J is TRBJ2-3 and V is TRBV7-2, with no clear D. This CDR3 has 14 residues. Germline CDR1 reads SGHTA; CDR2 reads FQGNSA. With 1 base removed from V and 6 bases from J, the gap between germline ends came to 11 bases. This CDR3 is CASSLGFKTDTQYF. CDR3 coding DNA: TGTGCCAGCAGCTTAGGATTCAAGACGGATACGCAGTATTTT. The full variable domain, in which reference TRBV7-2 and TRBJ2-3 provide the parts outside the CDR3, is GAGVSQSPSNKVTEKGKDVELRCDPISGHTALYWYRQSLGQGLEFLIYFQGNSAPDKSGLPSDRFSAERTGGSVSTLTIQRTQQEDSAVYLCASSLGFKTDTQYFGPGTRLTVL.

V usage is TRBV6-1 and J usage is TRBJ2-7, with D possibly matching TRBD1 (5 bases). With 5 bases removed from V and 1 base from J, the gap between germline ends came to 9 bases. Germline loops: CDR1 MNHNS, CDR2 SASEGT. This CDR3 has 13 amino acids. The CDR3 nucleotides read TGTGCCAGCAGTATACAGGAATCCTACGAGCAGTACTTC. It yields the protein CASSIQESYEQYF.

This chain links TRBV9 with TRBJ2-7; possible D gene TRBD2, 6 bases. Trimming pared 4 bases from V and 7 bases from J, leaving 21 bases between. The length of the CDR3 is 15 residues. CDR1 is SGDLS, CDR2 YYNGEE, per germline. The CDR3 region is CASSPRGSSAGEQYF. The CDR3 DNA follows: TGTGCCAGCAGCCCCCGTGGAAGCAGTGCGGGAGAGCAGTACTTC.

With respect to this clone: At the DNA level, this CDR3 is encoded by other sequences in the same sample as well. This chain uses TRBV7-9 with TRBJ2-5; D is unclear. V lost 0 bases and J lost 5, with 1 base in between. Germline V lookup: CDR1 SEHNR, CDR2 FQNEAQ (reference sequence). The CDR3 contains 11 residues. The CDR3 DNA is TGTGCCAGCAGCTTAGCGGAGACCCAGTACTTC. Encoded protein: CASSLAETQYF.

The chain employs TRBV5-8 and TRBJ2-1; no clear D. This CDR3 spans 12 amino acids. V shed 0 bases and J shed 9 bases, with 7 bases lying between them. Germline-derived CDR1 and CDR2 are SGHTS and YDEGEE. Here the CDR3 DNA reads TGTGCCAGCAGCTTGGGGGCCCCTGAGCAGTTCTTC. It codes for CASSLGAPEQFF.

This clone was seen only a few times. This could be a read error, since a much larger clone is one nucleotide away. This sample also contains other DNA sequences that code for the same CDR3. The CDR3 spells CASSLAGGSGNTIYF. The CDR3 coding sequence is TGTGCCAGCAGCTTAGCTGGGGGCTCTGGAAACACCATATATTTT. The V and J genes are TRBV11-2 and TRBJ1-3, with D possibly being TRBD1 (5 bases). The germline V and J ends were trimmed by 1 base and 0 bases, with 7 bases remaining between them. Germline values: CDR1 SGHAT, CDR2 FQNNGV. The CDR3 contains 15 residues.

The rearrangement uses TRBV28 and TRBJ2-6; D ambiguous. Trimming removed 4 bases from V and 9 bases from J, with 13 bases in between. Germline assignment: CDR1 MDHEN and CDR2 SYDVKM. This CDR3 has 14 residues. The CDR3 coding sequence is TGTGCCAGCAGTTCTCCTACACCGGGCAACGTCCTGACTTTC. It specifies CASSSPTPGNVLTF.

CDR3 residues: CASSSGSAGLYEQYF. The CDR3 DNA follows: TGCGCCAGCAGCTCCGGAAGCGCGGGACTCTACGAGCAGTACTTC. The V gene is TRBV5-1, the J gene TRBJ2-7; D might be TRBD2 (6 bases). The CDR3 is made up of 15 amino acids. Per germline, CDR1 SGHRS and CDR2 YFSETQ. Trimming removed 3 bases at V and 3 bases at J, with 16 bases between.

The V call is TRBV6-5, the J call TRBJ1-4; no clear D. The germline CDR1 and CDR2 sequences are MNHEY and SVGAGI. CDR3 size: 14 residues. The V end was cut by 7 bases, the J end by 4 bases, with 13 bases between. CDR3 protein: CASKPGLLNEKLFF. The CDR3 DNA reads TGTGCCAGCAAACCCGGGCTCCTTAATGAAAAACTGTTTTTT.